The rows below give T cell receptor beta chains drawn from one sample of a study of cytotoxic CD8 clonotypes in ibrutinib-treated CLL. Method: immunoSEQ multiplex PCR; TCRdb's copy keeps in-frame clones and lacks some. The sample gives about 22,000 clones, roughly 80% of which show up once; about 7.2% is in the top ten. This specimen consisted of PBMCs, obtained before ibrutinib treatment. These receptors originate from a human donor with chronic lymphocytic leukemia. Both conserved end residues are part of each CDR3. A D gene is named only where the DNA matches it firmly. Expanded clones get a size class; other rows say once, few or many, or leave the size out.

>TRBV9|-|-|TRBJ2-6
TGTGCCAGCAGCGTAGAAGCTTCTGGGGCCAACGTCCTGACTTTC
CASSVEASGANVLTF
>TRBV19|-|few|TRBJ1-2
TGTGCCAGTAGCCCCCAGGGGCCCCTTTTTACTAACTATGGCTACACCTTC
CASSPQGPLFTNYGYTF
>TRBV2|-|-|TRBJ2-1
TGTGCCAGCAGTGTGGAAGGGGGTATGTTGGTGGATATGCTCGTTGAGCAGTTCTTC
CASSVEGGMLVDMLVEQFF
>TRBV7-3|-|-|TRBJ2-6
TGTGCCAGCAGCTTAAACGGCAGGGGAGCCTCTGGGGCCAACGTCCTGACTTTC
CASSLNGRGASGANVLTF
>TRBV5-6|-|-|TRBJ1-1
TGTGCCAGCAGGGACGGGCTCTTGAACACTGAAGCTTTCTTT
CASRDGLLNTEAFF
>TRBV7-3|TRBD1|-|TRBJ2-7
TGTGCCAGCAGCTTCAAAGCCGGGACAGGGGTCGAGCAGTACTTC
CASSFKAGTGVEQYF
>TRBV30|-|-|TRBJ1-2
TGTGCCTGGAGCCAGGGCAACTATGGCTACACCTTC
CAWSQGNYGYTF
>TRBV19|-|few|TRBJ1-1
TGTGCCAGTAGCCCCAGGACTGGGGCCCCTAAGATGAACACTGAAGCTTTCTTT
CASSPRTGAPKMNTEAFF
>TRBV2|-|-|TRBJ2-1
TGTGCCAGCAGTCCCCAGGGTAGCAATGAGCAGTTCTTC
CASSPQGSNEQFF
>TRBV29-1|TRBD1|-|TRBJ1-1
TGCAGCGTTGAAGGACAGGGGGGCACTGAAGCTTTCTTT
CSVEGQGGTEAFF
>TRBV5-6|-|-|TRBJ2-5
TGTGCCAGCAGCTTAGGACGGTCGGCGCAAGAGACCCAGTACTTC
CASSLGRSAQETQYF
>TRBV5-1|-|-|TRBJ2-2
TGCGCCAGCAGCCAGGACATTAAAAACACCGGGGAGCTGTTTTTT
CASSQDIKNTGELFF
>TRBV2|-|few|TRBJ2-7
TGTGCCAGCAGTGAACGCAGCGGACACTACGAGCAGTACTTC
CASSERSGHYEQYF
>TRBV5-1|TRBD1|few|TRBJ1-1
TGCGCCACAGGACAGGTAAACACTGAAGCTTTCTTT
CATGQVNTEAFF
>TRBV18|-|-|TRBJ1-1
TGTGCCAGCTCCCGCCTCCAGGGGAACACTGAAGCTTTCTTT
CASSRLQGNTEAFF
>TRBV6-5|TRBD1|-|TRBJ2-2
TGTGCCAGCAGTTACGTACAGGGGGGCGGGGAGCTGTTTTTT
CASSYVQGGGELFF